This T cell receptor beta chain was retrieved from a study of long-term antiretroviral therapy in people with HIV. Every specimen provided roughly 1-10 million cryopreserved PBMC before DNA extraction took place. There are 14 residues in the CDR3. V lost 3 bases, J lost 1 base, and 10 bases lay in between. In germline, CDR1 is SGDLS, CDR2 YYNGEE. Sequencing used immunoSEQ v3.0 at survey level. Generated by immunoSEQ multiplex PCR, the TCRdb table keeps only in-frame clones and is missing some. The sample has tens of thousands of clones; 86% are singletons. The chain links TRBV9 to TRBJ2-5, with D perhaps matching TRBD1 or TRBD2 (5 bases each). The source was unsorted PBMCs, collected just before starting antiretroviral therapy. The clonotype originates from a woman younger than 30 with HIV. CDR3 nucleotides: TGTGCCAGCAGCGAGGGACCTTTCCAAGAGACCCAGTACTTC. This sequence encodes CASSEGPFQETQYF.